These T cell receptor beta chains were read from a single sample in a study of shared clonotypes between healthy human individuals. Sequenced by immunoSEQ multiplex PCR; TCRdb stores in-frame clones only, minus some. The data hold roughly 1 million clones, with 75% to 85% observed a single time. Sequenced input: memory CD4+ T cells from PBMCs. These receptors originate from a man between 18 and 29 years old in good health. Some clones in this sample may be carry-over from other donors' samples. The CDR3 runs from the conserved cysteine through the conserved F or W. A D gene is named only where the DNA matches it firmly. Size tells how often a clone was seen (once, few, many) or the class of an expanded clone, and some rows leave it out.

D: -
V: TRBV2
size: -
J: TRBJ1-1
DNA: TGTGCCAGCAAGGGGGTCAGGGAGAACACTGAAGCTTTCTTT
CDR3: CASKGVRENTEAFF

D: -
V: TRBV15
size: -
J: TRBJ1-5
DNA: TGTGCCACCAGCAAAGGGACATTAGGGGGATATCAGCCCCAGCATTTT
CDR3: CATSKGTLGGYQPQHF

D: TRBD2
V: TRBV28
size: many
J: TRBJ2-5
DNA: TGTGCCAGCAGTTTAGCGGGAGGGTACCAAGAGACCCAGTACTTC
CDR3: CASSLAGGYQETQYF

D: -
V: TRBV6-6
size: -
J: TRBJ2-3
DNA: TGTGCCAGCTGGGATGAGGGGCTCCCAAGCACAGATACGCAGTATTTT
CDR3: CASWDEGLPSTDTQYF

D: -
V: TRBV9
size: -
J: TRBJ1-5
DNA: TGTGCCAGCAGCGTAATAGGTGGTCAGCCCCAGCATTTT
CDR3: CASSVIGGQPQHF

D: -
V: TRBV12-5
size: -
J: TRBJ2-7
DNA: TGTGCTAGTGGGCGAGGATACCCCCCCTACGAGCAGTACTTC
CDR3: CASGRGYPPYEQYF

D: TRBD2
V: TRBV18
size: -
J: TRBJ2-3
DNA: TGTGCCAGCTCACCAGGTAGCGGGATGAGCACAGATACGCAGTATTTT
CDR3: CASSPGSGMSTDTQYF

D: TRBD2
V: TRBV15
size: -
J: TRBJ2-1
DNA: TGTGCCACCAGCAGAGATGGGGGTAGCGGGAGGGCCTATATTGAGCAGTTCTTC
CDR3: CATSRDGGSGRAYIEQFF

D: -
V: TRBV6-1
size: -
J: TRBJ2-1
DNA: TGTGCCAGCAGTCCTCAGGGAGAAGGCTACAATGAGCAGTTCTTC
CDR3: CASSPQGEGYNEQFF

D: TRBD1
V: TRBV5-6
size: -
J: TRBJ1-5
DNA: TGTGCCAGCAGTAGACAGGGGTCAGGTCAGCCCCAGCATTTT
CDR3: CASSRQGSGQPQHF

D: TRBD2
V: TRBV7-9
size: -
J: TRBJ2-7
DNA: TGTGCCAGCAGCGTATGGACTAGCGGGAATTTAGCCTACGAGCAGTACTTC
CDR3: CASSVWTSGNLAYEQYF

D: TRBD2
V: TRBV5-1
size: -
J: TRBJ2-3
DNA: TGCGCCAGCAGCTTGGGATACGGACTAGCGGGAGCTAGCACAGATACGCAGTATTTT
CDR3: CASSLGYGLAGASTDTQYF

D: -
V: TRBV6-1
size: -
J: TRBJ1-4
DNA: TGTGCCAGCAGTCCGACGGCAACTAATGAAAAACTGTTTTTT
CDR3: CASSPTATNEKLFF

D: -
V: TRBV7-2
size: few
J: TRBJ2-1
DNA: TGTGCCAGCAGCTTAACTAGCTCCTACAATGAGCAGTTCTTC
CDR3: CASSLTSSYNEQFF

D: -
V: TRBV9
size: few
J: TRBJ2-3
DNA: TGTGCCAGCAGCGTAGGAGCTAGCACAGATACGCAGTATTTT
CDR3: CASSVGASTDTQYF

D: TRBD2
V: TRBV4-1
size: -
J: TRBJ2-1
DNA: TGCGCCAGCAGCCAAGGAGCCGCCGGGACTAGCAACAATGAGCAGTTCTTC
CDR3: CASSQGAAGTSNNEQFF

D: -
V: TRBV4-1
size: -
J: TRBJ1-5
DNA: TGCGCCAGCAGCCAAGATGTACCCGGTAGGGGCAATCAGCCCCAGCATTTT
CDR3: CASSQDVPGRGNQPQHF

D: TRBD2
V: TRBV6-5
size: once
J: TRBJ2-7
DNA: TGTGCCAGCAGTTTCACGGGACTAGCGGAGCTCTACGAGCAGTACTTC
CDR3: CASSFTGLAELYEQYF

D: TRBD1
V: TRBV27
size: -
J: TRBJ2-7
DNA: TGTGCCAGCAGTCCCTCGATGGCGCGACAGGGAAGACAACAGTACTTC
CDR3: CASSPSMARQGRQQYF

D: -
V: TRBV29-1
size: -
J: TRBJ1-5
DNA: TGCAGCCCTGCTTCGGGCCAGCATTTT
CDR3: CSPASGQHF

D: -
V: TRBV21-1
size: -
J: TRBJ2-7
DNA: TGTGCCAGCAGCACTCGCCGGGACCGCCGCTACGAGCAGTACTTC
CDR3: CASSTRRDRRYEQYF

D: TRBD1
V: TRBV4-1
size: -
J: TRBJ1-5
DNA: TGCGCCAGCAGTCAAGAGGTGGGACAGGGGGGTCAGCCCCAGCATTTT
CDR3: CASSQEVGQGGQPQHF

D: TRBD1
V: TRBV5-6
size: -
J: TRBJ1-2
DNA: TGTGCCAGCAGCCCCATGGACAGGGGTCGCAGCTACACCTTC
CDR3: CASSPMDRGRSYTF

D: -
V: TRBV29-1
size: -
J: TRBJ2-5
DNA: TGCAGCGTTGAAGATTCTGCGGACGCAGAGACCCAGTACTTC
CDR3: CSVEDSADAETQYF

D: TRBD1
V: TRBV5-8
size: -
J: TRBJ1-1
DNA: TGTGCCAGCAGCCCAGGGGGCTGGAGCACTGAAGCTTTCTTT
CDR3: CASSPGGWSTEAFF

D: -
V: TRBV2
size: -
J: TRBJ1-4
DNA: TGTGCCAGCAGCCCCATCAGGGCGACTAATGAAAAACTGTTTTTT
CDR3: CASSPIRATNEKLFF

D: -
V: TRBV9
size: once
J: TRBJ2-7
DNA: TGTGCCAGCAGCGTTTCGGGCGTGGAGGAGCAGTACTTC
CDR3: CASSVSGVEEQYF

D: -
V: TRBV11-2
size: few
J: TRBJ1-1
DNA: TGTGCCAGCAGCCCCATCCGACAGCTTGAAGCTTTCTTT
CDR3: CASSPIRQLEAFF

D: -
V: TRBV7-2
size: -
J: TRBJ2-7
DNA: TGTGCCAGCAGCTTAAGTGCGATTCAGTCCTACGAGCAGTACTTC
CDR3: CASSLSAIQSYEQYF

D: TRBD2
V: TRBV2
size: -
J: TRBJ2-7
DNA: TGTGCCAGCAGAGTAGCGGGAGGGTCCTACGAGCAGTACTTC
CDR3: CASRVAGGSYEQYF

D: -
V: TRBV13
size: -
J: TRBJ1-2
DNA: TGTGCCAGCAGCTTAGATAGTTACTATGGCTACACCTTC
CDR3: CASSLDSYYGYTF

D: -
V: TRBV9
size: -
J: TRBJ1-2
DNA: TGTGCCAGCAGCGAACGGGTTCAGACCACATATGGCTACACCTTC
CDR3: CASSERVQTTYGYTF

D: TRBD1
V: TRBV11-2
size: once
J: TRBJ2-1
DNA: TGTGCCAGCAGCCCACGGACAGGCCGCTCCTACAATGAGCAGTTCTTC
CDR3: CASSPRTGRSYNEQFF

D: -
V: TRBV5-1
size: few
J: TRBJ1-1
DNA: TGCGCCAGCAAAAATGAAGCGCGGGTCACTGAAGCTTTCTTT
CDR3: CASKNEARVTEAFF

D: TRBD1
V: TRBV2
size: few
J: TRBJ1-1
DNA: TGTGCCAGCAATGACAGGGGGCTAGGCACTGAAGCTTTCTTT
CDR3: CASNDRGLGTEAFF

D: TRBD1
V: TRBV7-2
size: -
J: TRBJ2-7
DNA: TGTGCCAGCAGCTTAGCGGGACAGGGCAGGCCGACATCCTACGAGCAGTACTTC
CDR3: CASSLAGQGRPTSYEQYF

D: TRBD2
V: TRBV4-1
size: -
J: TRBJ2-7
DNA: TGCGCCAGCAGCCAGGAACCACCGGGACTAGCGGGAGGAAGAGGGTACGAGCAGTACTTC
CDR3: CASSQEPPGLAGGRGYEQYF

D: -
V: TRBV10-3
size: -
J: TRBJ2-3
DNA: TGTGCCATCAGTCGGGACCGCTCCCGATCTAGCACAGATACGCAGTATTTT
CDR3: CAISRDRSRSSTDTQYF

D: -
V: TRBV19
size: few
J: TRBJ2-4
DNA: TGTGCCAGTAACCCATCCCGAGCCAAAAACATTCAGTACTTC
CDR3: CASNPSRAKNIQYF

D: TRBD2
V: TRBV11-2
size: -
J: TRBJ2-2
DNA: TGTGCCAGCAGCTTAGAAGGCGGGAGGGTCACCGGGGAGCTGTTTTTT
CDR3: CASSLEGGRVTGELFF

D: -
V: TRBV5-4
size: -
J: TRBJ1-2
DNA: TGTGCCAGCAGCTTGAGGGGGGCTTATGGCTACACCTTC
CDR3: CASSLRGAYGYTF

D: -
V: TRBV7-2
size: -
J: TRBJ1-3
DNA: TGTGCCAGCAGCTTTTTGGGGGCTTGGAACACCATATATTTT
CDR3: CASSFLGAWNTIYF

D: -
V: TRBV2
size: -
J: TRBJ2-7
DNA: TGTGCCACCCAGGGTTCCCCGTCCTACGAGCAGTACTTC
CDR3: CATQGSPSYEQYF

D: TRBD1
V: TRBV5-1
size: -
J: TRBJ1-6
DNA: TGCGCCAGCAGCTCGGGACAGGGGGATTCACCCCTCCACTTT
CDR3: CASSSGQGDSPLHF

D: TRBD1
V: TRBV6-1
size: -
J: TRBJ2-5
DNA: TGTGCCAGTTCCGAGGCAGGGGGAGAGACCCAGTACTTC
CDR3: CASSEAGGETQYF

D: -
V: TRBV30
size: few
J: TRBJ1-1
DNA: TGTGCCTGGGGACACTCGGCTGAAGCTTTCTTT
CDR3: CAWGHSAEAFF

D: -
V: TRBV2
size: -
J: TRBJ2-7
DNA: TGTGCCAGCAGTCCTACCGGGGCGGAGTACGAGCAGTACTTC
CDR3: CASSPTGAEYEQYF

D: -
V: TRBV18
size: once
J: TRBJ2-7
DNA: TGTGCCAGCTCACCCGAGCAAGTCTACGAGCAGTACTTC
CDR3: CASSPEQVYEQYF

D: -
V: TRBV28
size: -
J: TRBJ2-1
DNA: TGTGCCAGCAGCAGACAGTTTGACAATGAGCAGTTCTTC
CDR3: CASSRQFDNEQFF

D: -
V: TRBV4-2
size: -
J: TRBJ2-3
DNA: TGTGCCAGCAGCCGGACTCTCACAGATACGCAGTATTTT
CDR3: CASSRTLTDTQYF

D: TRBD1
V: TRBV6-5
size: once
J: TRBJ1-2
DNA: TGTGCCAGCAGTTACCCCATTGGAGGGGGCGGCTATGGCTACACCTTC
CDR3: CASSYPIGGGGYGYTF

D: -
V: TRBV4-2
size: -
J: TRBJ2-5
DNA: TGTGCCAGCAGCCAAGGTGTAACTAACCAAGAGACCCAGTACTTC
CDR3: CASSQGVTNQETQYF

D: TRBD2
V: TRBV5-1
size: -
J: TRBJ2-7
DNA: TGCGCCAGCAGCTTGGGGGCTAGCGGGACCACCTACGAGCAGTACTTC
CDR3: CASSLGASGTTYEQYF

D: -
V: TRBV6-6
size: -
J: TRBJ2-7
DNA: TGTGCCAGCAGGAACGGCCGCGCGAGCTCCTACGAGCAGTACTTC
CDR3: CASRNGRASSYEQYF

D: -
V: TRBV6-6
size: few
J: TRBJ2-7
DNA: TGTGCCAGCAGTTACTCGACAGGAGTGGTAGAGCAGTACTTC
CDR3: CASSYSTGVVEQYF

D: -
V: TRBV2
size: -
J: TRBJ1-1
DNA: TGTGCCAGCACTAAAGAGACGAACACTGAAGCTTTCTTT
CDR3: CASTKETNTEAFF

D: -
V: TRBV28
size: -
J: TRBJ2-7
DNA: TGTGCCAGCAGTCCCCTGGACAGCTCCTACGAGCAGTACTTC
CDR3: CASSPLDSSYEQYF

D: -
V: TRBV4-1
size: few
J: TRBJ2-3
DNA: TGCGCCAGCAGCCAAGTTGATCTGGGGTTTGCAGATACGCAGTATTTT
CDR3: CASSQVDLGFADTQYF

D: -
V: TRBV11-2
size: -
J: TRBJ2-7
DNA: TGTGCCAGCAGCGCGACGGGCGGCCCCCCGTACTTC
CDR3: CASSATGGPPYF